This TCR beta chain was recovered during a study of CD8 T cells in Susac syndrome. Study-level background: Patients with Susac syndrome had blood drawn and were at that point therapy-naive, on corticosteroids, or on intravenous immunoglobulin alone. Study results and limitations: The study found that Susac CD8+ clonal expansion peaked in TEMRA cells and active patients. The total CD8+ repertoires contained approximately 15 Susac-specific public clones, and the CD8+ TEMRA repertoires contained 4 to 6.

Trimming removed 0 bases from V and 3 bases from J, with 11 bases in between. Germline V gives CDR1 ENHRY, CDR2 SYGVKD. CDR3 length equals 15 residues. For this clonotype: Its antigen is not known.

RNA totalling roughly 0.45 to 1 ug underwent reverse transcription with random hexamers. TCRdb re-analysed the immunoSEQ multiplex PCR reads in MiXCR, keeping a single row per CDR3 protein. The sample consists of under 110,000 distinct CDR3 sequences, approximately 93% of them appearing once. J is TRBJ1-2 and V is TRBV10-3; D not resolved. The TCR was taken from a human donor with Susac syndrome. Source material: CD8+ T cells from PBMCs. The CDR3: CAISESKSRDYGYTF. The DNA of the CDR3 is TGTGCCATCAGTGAGTCTAAGAGTCGAGACTATGGCTACACCTTC.